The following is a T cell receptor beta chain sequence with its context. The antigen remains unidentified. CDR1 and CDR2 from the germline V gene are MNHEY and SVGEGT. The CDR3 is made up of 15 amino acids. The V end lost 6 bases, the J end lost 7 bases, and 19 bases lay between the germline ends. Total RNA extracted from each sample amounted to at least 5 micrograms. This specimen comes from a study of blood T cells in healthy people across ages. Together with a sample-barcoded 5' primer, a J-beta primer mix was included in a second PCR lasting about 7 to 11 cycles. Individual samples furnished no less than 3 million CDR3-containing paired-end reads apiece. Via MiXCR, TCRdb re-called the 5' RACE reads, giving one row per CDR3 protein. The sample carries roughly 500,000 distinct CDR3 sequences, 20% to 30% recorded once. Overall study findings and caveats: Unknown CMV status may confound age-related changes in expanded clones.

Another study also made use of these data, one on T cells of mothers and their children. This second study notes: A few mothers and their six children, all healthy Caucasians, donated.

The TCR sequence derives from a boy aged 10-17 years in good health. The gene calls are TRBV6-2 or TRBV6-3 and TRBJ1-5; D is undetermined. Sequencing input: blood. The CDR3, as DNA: TGTGCCAGCAGCGCTAGAGGGCAGAGAAGCCAGCCCCAGCATTTT. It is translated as CASSARGQRSQPQHF.